What follows describes a single T cell receptor beta chain. Antigen specificity is unknown. These data are taken from a study of CD8 T cells in ankylosing spondylitis. TCRdb reanalysed the 5' RACE reads using MiXCR and keeps one entry per CDR3 protein. The sample lists 700,000 to 1,000,000 distinct CDR3 sequences; roughly 12% were seen once. The CDR3 length is 12 residues. Trimming took 6 bases from V and 6 from J, leaving 10 bases between them. Germline V CDR1 and CDR2: SNHLY, FYNNEI. Study observations and caveats: In the blood and synovial fluid of reactive arthritis, some motif variants had been previously reported. Within ankylosing spondylitis blood, a TCR beta motif made up of roughly eight highly homologous variants appeared to be characteristic.

This clonotype originated in a male donor with ankylosing spondylitis. This chain links TRBV2 with TRBJ2-3; D gene uncertain. Sequenced: blood, either unsorted or a sorted T cell fraction (not recorded which). The CDR3 sequence: CASRRGEDTQYF. The CDR3 DNA reads as TGTGCCAGCAGACGCGGCGAGGATACGCAGTATTTT. Variable domain in full (rest from reference TRBV2 and TRBJ2-3): EPEVTQTPSHQVTQMGQEVILRCVPISNHLYFYWYRQILGQKVEFLVSFYNNEISEKSEIFDDQFSVERPDGSNFTLKIRSTKLEDSAMYFCASRRGEDTQYFGPGTRLTVL.